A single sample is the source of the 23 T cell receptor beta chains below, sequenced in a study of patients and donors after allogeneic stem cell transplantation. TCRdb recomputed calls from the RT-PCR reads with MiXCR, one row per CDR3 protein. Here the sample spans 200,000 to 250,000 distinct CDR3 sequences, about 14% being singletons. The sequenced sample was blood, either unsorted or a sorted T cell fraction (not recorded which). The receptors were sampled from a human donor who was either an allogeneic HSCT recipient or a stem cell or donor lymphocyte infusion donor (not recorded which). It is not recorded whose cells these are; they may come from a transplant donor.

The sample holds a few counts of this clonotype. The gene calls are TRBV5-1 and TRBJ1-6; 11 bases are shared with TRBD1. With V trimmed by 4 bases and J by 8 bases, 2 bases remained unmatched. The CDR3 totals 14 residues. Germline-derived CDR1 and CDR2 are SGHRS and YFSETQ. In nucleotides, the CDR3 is TGCGCCAGCAGCGAGGGACAGGGGGATTCACCCCTCCACTTT. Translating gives CASSEGQGDSPLHF.

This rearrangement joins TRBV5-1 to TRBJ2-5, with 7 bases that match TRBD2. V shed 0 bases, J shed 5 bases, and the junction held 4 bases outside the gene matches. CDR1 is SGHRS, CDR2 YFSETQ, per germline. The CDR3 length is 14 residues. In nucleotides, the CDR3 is TGCGCCAGCAGCTTGGAACTAGCGTGGGAGACCCAGTACTTC. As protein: CASSLELAWETQYF. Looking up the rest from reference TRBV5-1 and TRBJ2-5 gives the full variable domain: KAGVTQTPRYLIKTRGQQVTLSCSPISGHRSVSWYQQTPGQGLQFLFEYFSETQRNKGNFPGRFSGRQFSNSRSEMNVSTLELGDSALYLCASSLELAWETQYFGPGTRLLVL.

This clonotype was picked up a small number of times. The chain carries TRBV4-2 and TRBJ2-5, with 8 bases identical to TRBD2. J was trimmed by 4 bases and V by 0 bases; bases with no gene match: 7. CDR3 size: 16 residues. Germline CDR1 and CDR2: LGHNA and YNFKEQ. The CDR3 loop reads CASSQDQAGEGETQYF. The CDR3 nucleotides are TGTGCCAGCAGCCAAGACCAAGCGGGAGAGGGAGAGACCCAGTACTTC.

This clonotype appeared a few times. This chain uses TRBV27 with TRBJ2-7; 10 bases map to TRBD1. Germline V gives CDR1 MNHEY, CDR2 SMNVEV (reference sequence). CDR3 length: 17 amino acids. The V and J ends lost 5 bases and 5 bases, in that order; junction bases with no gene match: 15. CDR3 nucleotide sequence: TGTGCCAGCAGTCCTATGGGGGGACAGGGGCTTTCCAACGAGCAGTACTTC. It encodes CASSPMGGQGLSNEQYF.

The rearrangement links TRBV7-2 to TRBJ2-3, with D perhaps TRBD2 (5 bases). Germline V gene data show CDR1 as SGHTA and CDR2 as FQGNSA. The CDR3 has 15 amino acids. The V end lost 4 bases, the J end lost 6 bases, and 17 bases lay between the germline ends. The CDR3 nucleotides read TGTGCCAGCAGCTCGGACGTGGGCAGAGGGGATACGCAGTATTTT. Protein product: CASSSDVGRGDTQYF.

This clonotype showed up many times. CDR3 protein: CASSVAGAYEQYF. CDR3 nucleotide sequence: TGTGCCAGCAGTGTAGCGGGGGCCTACGAGCAGTACTTC. V gene TRBV27 combines with J gene TRBJ2-7, with 9 bases matching TRBD2. This CDR3 has 13 residues. Germline loops: CDR1 MNHEY, CDR2 SMNVEV (reference sequence). Losses at the gene ends were 5 bases for V and 2 bases for J; bases not matched to a gene: 1.

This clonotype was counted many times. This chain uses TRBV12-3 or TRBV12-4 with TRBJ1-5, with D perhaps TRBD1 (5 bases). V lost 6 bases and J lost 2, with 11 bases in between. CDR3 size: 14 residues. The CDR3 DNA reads TGTGCCAGCAGCCTCAGGGCGGGCAATCAGCCCCAGCATTTT. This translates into CASSLRAGNQPQHF.

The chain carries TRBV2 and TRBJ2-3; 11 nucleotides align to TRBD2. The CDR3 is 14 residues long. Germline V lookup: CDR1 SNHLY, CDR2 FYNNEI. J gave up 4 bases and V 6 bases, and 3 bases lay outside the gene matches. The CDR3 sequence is CASRVAGGPDTQYF. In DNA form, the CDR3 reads TGTGCCAGCAGGGTAGCGGGGGGGCCAGATACGCAGTATTTT.

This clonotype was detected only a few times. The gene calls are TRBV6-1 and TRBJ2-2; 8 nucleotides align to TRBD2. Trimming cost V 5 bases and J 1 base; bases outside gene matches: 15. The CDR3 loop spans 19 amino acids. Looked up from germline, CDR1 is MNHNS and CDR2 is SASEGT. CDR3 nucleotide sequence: TGTGCCAGCAGTCCCCGCCCAGCGGGAGTCCATTTGAACACCGGGGAGCTGTTTTTT. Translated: CASSPRPAGVHLNTGELFF.

CDR3 protein: CASSITSGRAFEQFF. The CDR3 DNA reads as TGTGCCAGTAGTATTACTAGCGGGAGGGCCTTTGAGCAGTTCTTC. V and J are TRBV19 and TRBJ2-1, with 13 bases matching TRBD2. Germline assignment: CDR1 LNHDA and CDR2 SQIVND (reference sequence). Trimming removed 3 bases from V and 9 bases from J; junction bases left unmatched: 5. This CDR3 region has 15 residues.

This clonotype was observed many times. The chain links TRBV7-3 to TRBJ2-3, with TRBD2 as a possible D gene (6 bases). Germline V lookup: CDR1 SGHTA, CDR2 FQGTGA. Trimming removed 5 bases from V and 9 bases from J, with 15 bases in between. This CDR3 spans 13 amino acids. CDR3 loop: CASSPGVRGTQYF. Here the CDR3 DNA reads TGTGCCAGCAGCCCGGGGGTGAGGGGCACGCAGTATTTT.

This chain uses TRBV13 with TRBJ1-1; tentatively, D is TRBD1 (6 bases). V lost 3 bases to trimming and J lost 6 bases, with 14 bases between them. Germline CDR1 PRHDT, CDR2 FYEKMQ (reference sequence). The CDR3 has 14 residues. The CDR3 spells CASSLGGPGPEAFF. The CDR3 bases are TGTGCCAGCAGCTTGGGGGGGCCCGGACCTGAAGCTTTCTTT.

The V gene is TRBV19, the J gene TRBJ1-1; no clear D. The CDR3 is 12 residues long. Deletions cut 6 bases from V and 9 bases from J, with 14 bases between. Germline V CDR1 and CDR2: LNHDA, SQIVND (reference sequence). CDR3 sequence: CASRLAGSQAFF. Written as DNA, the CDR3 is TGTGCCAGTAGGCTGGCAGGTTCCCAAGCTTTCTTT.

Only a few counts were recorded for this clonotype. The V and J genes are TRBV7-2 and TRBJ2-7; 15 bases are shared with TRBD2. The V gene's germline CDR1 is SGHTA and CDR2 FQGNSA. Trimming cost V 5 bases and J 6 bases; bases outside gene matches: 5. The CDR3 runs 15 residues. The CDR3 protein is CASSPGLAGGREQYF. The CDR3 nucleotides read TGTGCCAGCAGCCCAGGACTAGCGGGGGGGCGCGAGCAGTACTTC.

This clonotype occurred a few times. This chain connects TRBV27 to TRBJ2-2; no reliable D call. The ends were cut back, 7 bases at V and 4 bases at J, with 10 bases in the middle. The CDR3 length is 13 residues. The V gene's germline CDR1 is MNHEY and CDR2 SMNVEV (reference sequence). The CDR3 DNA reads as TGTGCCAGCAACTTACTGGGCACCGGGGAGCTGTTTTTT. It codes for CASNLLGTGELFF.

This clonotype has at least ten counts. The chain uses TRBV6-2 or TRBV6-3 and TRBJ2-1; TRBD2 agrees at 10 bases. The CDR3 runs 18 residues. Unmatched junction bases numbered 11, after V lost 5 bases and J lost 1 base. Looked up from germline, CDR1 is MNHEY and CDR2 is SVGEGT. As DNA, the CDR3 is TGTGCCAGCAGTCCCCATGTGTCTAGCGGGAGTTCCTACAATGAGCAGTTCTTC. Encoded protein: CASSPHVSSGSSYNEQFF.

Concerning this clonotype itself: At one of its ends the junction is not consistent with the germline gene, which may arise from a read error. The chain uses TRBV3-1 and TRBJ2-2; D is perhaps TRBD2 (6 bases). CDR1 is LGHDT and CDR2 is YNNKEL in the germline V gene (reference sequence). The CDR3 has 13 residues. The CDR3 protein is CTSGWGFTGELFF. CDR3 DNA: TGTACCAGCGGGTGGGGTTTCACCGGGGAGCTGTTTTTT.

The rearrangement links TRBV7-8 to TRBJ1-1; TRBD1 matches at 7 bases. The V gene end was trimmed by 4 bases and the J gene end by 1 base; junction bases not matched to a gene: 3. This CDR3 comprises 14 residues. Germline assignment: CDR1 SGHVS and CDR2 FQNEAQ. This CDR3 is CASSSTGANTEAFF. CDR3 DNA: TGTGCCAGCAGCTCTACAGGGGCGAACACTGAAGCTTTCTTT.

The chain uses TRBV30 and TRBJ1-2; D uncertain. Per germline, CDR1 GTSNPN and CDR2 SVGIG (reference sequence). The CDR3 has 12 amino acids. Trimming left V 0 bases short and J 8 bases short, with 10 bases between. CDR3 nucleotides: TGTGCCTGGAGTGTACGTTTAGGAGGCTACACCTTC. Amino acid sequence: CAWSVRLGGYTF.

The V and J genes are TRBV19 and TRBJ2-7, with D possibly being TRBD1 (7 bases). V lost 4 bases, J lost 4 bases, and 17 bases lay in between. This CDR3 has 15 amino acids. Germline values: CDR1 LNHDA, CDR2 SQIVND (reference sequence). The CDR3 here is CASSRASAGGYEQYF. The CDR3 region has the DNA TGTGCCAGTAGTAGGGCGTCGGCAGGGGGGTACGAGCAGTACTTC.

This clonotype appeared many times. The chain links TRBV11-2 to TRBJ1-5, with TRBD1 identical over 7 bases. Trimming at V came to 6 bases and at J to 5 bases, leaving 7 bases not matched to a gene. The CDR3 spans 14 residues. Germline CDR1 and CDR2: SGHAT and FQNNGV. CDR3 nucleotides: TGTGCCAGCAGTCCAGGGGGGGGGGATCAGCCCCAGCATTTT. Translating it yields CASSPGGGDQPQHF.

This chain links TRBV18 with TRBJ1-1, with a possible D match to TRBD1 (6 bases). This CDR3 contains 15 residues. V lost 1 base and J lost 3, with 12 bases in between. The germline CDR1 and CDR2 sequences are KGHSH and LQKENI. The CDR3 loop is CASSPRGQGYTEAFF. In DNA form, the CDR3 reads TGTGCCAGCTCACCACGGGGACAAGGATACACTGAAGCTTTCTTT.

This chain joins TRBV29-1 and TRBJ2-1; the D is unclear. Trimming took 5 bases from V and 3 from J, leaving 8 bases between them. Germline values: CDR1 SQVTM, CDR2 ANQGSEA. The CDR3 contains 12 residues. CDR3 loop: CSVHSSYNEQFF. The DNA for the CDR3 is TGCAGCGTTCATTCTAGCTACAATGAGCAGTTCTTC.